This is a list of T cell receptor beta chains from one sample in a study of T cell repertoires in breast cancer. TCRdb redid the calling of the emulsion pairing reads with MiXCR, one entry per CDR3 protein. The sample yields nearly 40,000 distinct CDR3 sequences, 35% to 50% seen once. Sequencing was carried out using CD8+ T cells. Receptors originate from a pool of human donors with breast cancer or a healthy control (not recorded which). CDR3s include the opening cysteine and the closing phenylalanine or tryptophan. A D gene is named only where the DNA matches it firmly. Some rows have no size entry. The others give once, few or many, or a class for an expanded clone.

J gene | clone size | V gene | D gene | CDR3 protein | CDR3 DNA
TRBJ1-6 | - | TRBV19 | - | CASGGPNNSPLHF | TGTGCCAGTGGCGGCCCCAATAATTCACCCCTCCACTTT
TRBJ1-5 | many | TRBV15 | TRBD1 | CATSRDQTGGRPQHF | TGTGCCACCAGCAGAGATCAGACAGGGGGCCGGCCCCAGCATTTT
TRBJ1-1 | few | TRBV20-1 | - | CSASPSLRGITEAFF | TGCAGTGCTAGCCCGAGTCTCCGGGGAATCACTGAAGCTTTCTTT
TRBJ1-2 | - | TRBV2 | - | CASSFSFGGYTF | TGTGCCAGCAGTTTCTCTTTCGGGGGCTACACCTTC
TRBJ2-3 | - | TRBV24-1 | TRBD2 | CATSLGGSGTDTQYF | TGTGCCACCAGTTTAGGCGGGAGCGGGACAGATACGCAGTATTTT
TRBJ1-6 | - | TRBV27 | - | CASSLKVGGLAYNSPLHF | TGTGCCAGCAGTTTGAAGGTGGGAGGGCTAGCCTATAATTCACCCCTCCACTTT
TRBJ2-5 | - | TRBV20-1 | TRBD2 | CSAPKTSGQETQYF | TGCAGTGCTCCTAAAACTAGCGGCCAAGAGACCCAGTACTTC
TRBJ2-7 | - | TRBV6-1 | TRBD1 | CASSGGTGYEQYF | TGTGCCAGCAGTGGGGGGACAGGCTACGAGCAGTACTTC
TRBJ1-5 | once | TRBV4-1 | - | CASSQDRHSNQPQRF | TGCGCCAGCAGCCAAGATCGGCATAGCAATCAGCCCCAGCGTTTT
TRBJ2-1 | medium-sized | TRBV5-1 | - | CASTLRYHSYNEQFF | TGCGCCAGCACATTACGATATCATTCCTACAATGAGCAGTTCTTC
TRBJ1-2 | - | TRBV2 | - | CASGVSYGYTF | TGTGCCAGCGGGGTTAGCTATGGCTACACCTTC
TRBJ2-7 | few | TRBV7-2 | - | CASSPFRSYEQYF | TGTGCCAGCAGCCCCTTTCGGTCCTACGAGCAGTACTTC
TRBJ2-3 | - | TRBV12-3/TRBV12-4 | - | CASSTPPTDTQYF | TGTGCCAGCAGTACTCCCCCCACAGATACGCAGTATTTT
TRBJ1-1 | - | TRBV27 | - | CARGLSKNTEAFF | TGTGCAAGAGGTTTATCGAAGAACACTGAAGCTTTCTTT
TRBJ2-3 | few | TRBV6-1 | - | CASSESDSRDTQYF | TGTGCCAGCAGTGAATCGGACTCTCGAGATACGCAGTATTTT
TRBJ2-5 | many | TRBV15 | - | CATSRPRGETQYF | TGTGCCACCAGCAGACCCCGAGGCGAGACCCAGTACTTC
TRBJ2-1 | - | TRBV5-1 | TRBD2 | CASTGLAGARNEQFF | TGCGCCAGCACCGGACTAGCGGGGGCCCGCAATGAGCAGTTCTTC
TRBJ1-2 | few | TRBV7-2 | - | CASSLGLAYGYTF | TGTGCCAGCAGCTTAGGGTTGGCATATGGCTACACCTTC
TRBJ2-5 | few | TRBV6-6 | - | CASSTQGRETQYF | TGTGCCAGCAGTACTCAAGGAAGAGAGACCCAGTACTTC
TRBJ2-1 | many | TRBV6-2/TRBV6-3 | TRBD1 | CASSLQGVNEQFF | TGTGCCAGCAGTTTACAGGGGGTTAATGAGCAGTTCTTC
TRBJ2-3 | few | TRBV7-8 | - | CASSTIWADTQYF | TGTGCCAGCAGCACTATTTGGGCAGATACGCAGTATTTT
TRBJ1-4 | few | TRBV3-1 | - | CASSQDSSFGRKLFF | TGTGCCAGCAGCCAAGATTCTAGTTTCGGGAGAAAACTGTTTTTT
TRBJ2-3 | - | TRBV6-1 | TRBD1 | CASSETQRTGLQYF | TGTGCCAGCAGTGAGACCCAAAGGACAGGATTGCAGTATTTT
TRBJ2-7 | - | TRBV5-1 | TRBD1 | CASSSATGQGTYEQYF | TGCGCCAGCAGCTCGGCCACAGGACAGGGAACCTACGAGCAGTACTTC